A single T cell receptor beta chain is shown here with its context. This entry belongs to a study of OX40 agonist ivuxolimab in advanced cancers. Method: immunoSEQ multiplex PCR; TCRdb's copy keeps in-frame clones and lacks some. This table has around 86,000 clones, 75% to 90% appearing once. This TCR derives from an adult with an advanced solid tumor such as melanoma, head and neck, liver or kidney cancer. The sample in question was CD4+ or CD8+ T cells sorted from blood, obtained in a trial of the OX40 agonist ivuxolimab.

CDR3 protein: CASSIGSGRVNEQFF. In DNA, the CDR3 is TGCGCCAGCAGCATTGGCAGCGGGAGGGTCAATGAGCAGTTCTTC. The J gene is TRBJ2-1, the V gene TRBV5-1; 10 bases line up with TRBD2. The CDR3 runs to 15 residues. Germline trimming cut 4 bases from V and 6 bases from J; bases unmatched to any gene: 7. CDR1 is SGHRS, CDR2 YFSETQ, per germline.